This is a list of T cell receptor beta chains from one sample in a study of CD8 T cells in ankylosing spondylitis. TCRdb called the 5' RACE reads again in MiXCR, with one record for every CDR3 protein. The repertoire holds a few hundred thousand distinct CDR3 sequences, with about 13% as singletons. The sample was blood, either unsorted or a sorted T cell fraction (not recorded which). The receptor source for this set is a male donor with ankylosing spondylitis. Both conserved end residues are part of each CDR3. A D gene is named only where the DNA matches it firmly. Not all rows give a size; the values are once, few, many and, for expanded clones, a class.

DNA,CDR3,J,V,size,D
TGTGCCAGCAGTGAGATGTTGGAGCAGTTCTTC,CASSEMLEQFF,TRBJ2-1,TRBV25-1,many,.
TGCGCCAGCAGCTTGGGACGGCAGGGTTCCTATAATTCACCCCTCCACTTT,CASSLGRQGSYNSPLHF,TRBJ1-6,TRBV5-1,.,.
TGTGCCAGCTCACCTCAGCTCTGGGGGGGCTATGGCTACACCTTC,CASSPQLWGGYGYTF,TRBJ1-2,TRBV18,.,.
TGTGCCAGCAGTAGACGGGAGAGCTCCTACAATGAGCAGTTCTTC,CASSRRESSYNEQFF,TRBJ2-1,TRBV2,few,.
TGCGCCAGCAGCCCAGAGACAGGGGACTACAATGAGCAGTTCTTC,CASSPETGDYNEQFF,TRBJ2-1,TRBV5-1,.,TRBD1
TGTGCCAGCAGTGAAGCGTGGTTTTCTAGCGGGAGGGAAACAGATACGCAGTATTTT,CASSEAWFSSGRETDTQYF,TRBJ2-3,TRBV2,.,TRBD2
TGTGCCAGCAGCCAAGTGATAGGCGGCGAGCAGTACTTC,CASSQVIGGEQYF,TRBJ2-7,TRBV3-1,.,.
TGTGCCAGCGGGGTGCCTCGGCAGCTAAAAGGTGATGGCTACACCTTC,CASGVPRQLKGDGYTF,TRBJ1-2,TRBV6-2/TRBV6-3,.,.
TGCAGCGTTGAAGTTTGGGTCGGCAATGAGCAGTTCTTC,CSVEVWVGNEQFF,TRBJ2-1,TRBV29-1,few,.
TGTGCCATCCTTCCCAGGCAAGGTAGTGAGCAGTTCTTC,CAILPRQGSEQFF,TRBJ2-1,TRBV28,.,.
TGCAGTGCCCTAGACAGGGGGTGGGAGACCCAGTACTTC,CSALDRGWETQYF,TRBJ2-5,TRBV20-1,.,TRBD1
TGCAGCGTTGATCCGACGGACCAAGAGACCCAGTACTTC,CSVDPTDQETQYF,TRBJ2-5,TRBV29-1,few,.
TGTGCCAGCAGCCCCTGGGAGGTGGAGTACTTC,CASSPWEVEYF,TRBJ2-7,TRBV7-9,few,.
TGCGCCAGCAGCCGTACACAAAGCGGGAGCTCCTACAATGAGCAGTTCTTC,CASSRTQSGSSYNEQFF,TRBJ2-1,TRBV4-1,many,TRBD2
TGTGCCAGCAGTGACAGGGGACCGTCCTCCTACGAGCAGTACTTC,CASSDRGPSSYEQYF,TRBJ2-7,TRBV27,.,TRBD1
TGTGCCAGCGGTCGACTAGCGGGAGTGAACGGGGAGCTGTTTTTT,CASGRLAGVNGELFF,TRBJ2-2,TRBV11-1,few,TRBD2
TGTGCCACCAGTGACGCCGACAGGGGTGGGACAGATACGCAGTATTTT,CATSDADRGGTDTQYF,TRBJ2-3,TRBV24-1,few,TRBD1
TGTGCCTGGAGCGCACCGGGACAGCAAAATCAGCCCCAGCATTTT,CAWSAPGQQNQPQHF,TRBJ1-5,TRBV30,once,TRBD1
TGCAGTGCTGGAGGCGCTGAAGCTTTCTTT,CSAGGAEAFF,TRBJ1-1,TRBV20-1,many,.
TGCAGTGCTAGAGAGGTTGCAACTAATGAAAAACTGTTTTTT,CSAREVATNEKLFF,TRBJ1-4,TRBV20-1,.,.
TGTGCCAGCAGCCCCCAGGGGGGTTTCGCAGATACGCAGTATTTT,CASSPQGGFADTQYF,TRBJ2-3,TRBV11-2,many,.
TGTGCCAGCAGTTTATTGGGTGGGGGGGCTGAAGCTTTCTTT,CASSLLGGGAEAFF,TRBJ1-1,TRBV27,few,.
TGTGCCAGCAGTCGAAGGCTAGCGGGAGCTTGGGAGACCCAGTACTTC,CASSRRLAGAWETQYF,TRBJ2-5,TRBV12-3/TRBV12-4,many,TRBD2
TGTGCCAGCAGTTTGGGCAGGGGTAGCAATCAGCCCCAGCATTTT,CASSLGRGSNQPQHF,TRBJ1-5,TRBV12-3/TRBV12-4,few,.
TGCAGCGTAAGAGAGGGCACCACAGATACGCAGTATTTT,CSVREGTTDTQYF,TRBJ2-3,TRBV20-1,few,.